This T cell receptor beta chain appears in the sequencing data of a study of stem cell transplantation in POMP-related autoinflammatory disease. Study-wide context: Pre-transplant patients had naive-skewed CD4+ T cells and few CD8+ T cells.

Whole-study results and caveats: PRAID patients trended toward lower TRB diversity and higher clonality in all analyzed T-cell subsets. Unique TRB V-J gene pairings were limited in number in patients with PRAID.

Here immunoSEQ multiplex PCR was the method, and the copy in TCRdb shows in-frame clones only, minus some. The sample has some 68,000 clones, around 90% seen once; the top ten hold more than 0.55%. For this clone: Its specificity is unknown.

Sequencing used CD4+ T cells from PBMCs, obtained after stem cell transplantation. The clonotype comes from a human patient with POMP-related autoinflammation and immune dysregulation (PRAID). Some T cells may be graft donor cells.

The CDR3 bases are TGTGCCAGCAGCTCAGGGGGACGAACAGGGTCGCGTTCTGGAAACACCATATATTTT. It codes for CASSSGGRTGSRSGNTIYF. The V call is TRBV5-4, the J call TRBJ1-3; 7 nucleotides agree with TRBD1. J was trimmed by 1 base and V by 3 bases; bases with no gene match: 16. The CDR3 spans 19 residues. Germline CDR1 SGHNT, CDR2 YYREEE (reference sequence). The full variable domain, in which reference TRBV5-4 and TRBJ1-3 provide the parts outside the CDR3, is ETGVTQSPTHLIKTRGQQVTLRCSSQSGHNTVSWYQQALGQGPQFIFQYYREEENGRGNFPPRFSGLQFPNYSSELNVNALELDDSALYLCASSSGGRTGSRSGNTIYFGEGSWLTVV.